This record looks at one T cell receptor (beta chain) sequence and its context. The CDR3 extends over 13 amino acids. Germline V gives CDR1 SQVTM, CDR2 ANQGSEA. V was cut by 6 bases and J by 5 bases, with 16 bases left in between. As handled by the study authors: Reference gene primer amplification in the assay estimated nucleated cell counts. Clones were sequenced by immunoSEQ multiplex PCR, and TCRdb holds only the in-frame ones, with some missing. That table gives V, J and clone size, and the DNA gave D and trimming. The top ten clones hold roughly 1.2% of a sample with hundreds of thousands of clones, around 89% of them seen once. These data come from a study of blood T cell repertoires in COVID-19. Study-wide context: Specimens from acute and convalescent COVID-19 originated in the United States, Italy and Spain.

Specimen: peripheral blood. This chain links TRBV29-1 with TRBJ1-1, with D perhaps TRBD1 (5 bases). This TCR derives from a man aged 40-50 years with acute or convalescent COVID-19. The CDR3 DNA follows: TGCAGCGTCCGGGGCGGGGGTCTGACTGAAGCTTTCTTT. Protein product: CSVRGGGLTEAFF.